The 18 T cell receptor beta chains below all came from one sample that was sequenced in a study of blood T cell repertoires in COVID-19. Only in-frame clones appear in the TCRdb table, and some are missing; sequencing was by immunoSEQ multiplex PCR. Among 250,000 to 300,000 clones listed, 83% were seen once. Sequencing was carried out using peripheral blood. The receptors were sampled from a man between 60 and 70 years old who had recovered from COVID-19.

This chain connects TRBV1 to TRBJ1-2. TRBV1 corresponds to a pseudogene. The CDR3 has 15 amino acids. The DNA for the CDR3 is TGCACCAGCAGCCACAGCGGGACGGAGCTCTATGGCTACACCTTC. It is translated as CTSSHSGTELYGYTF.

The CDR3, as DNA: TGTGCCTGGACCCCAGGGGTACACACTGAAGCTTTCTTT. It encodes CAWTPGVHTEAFF. V and J are TRBV30 and TRBJ1-1; a possible D gene is TRBD1 (6 bases). Germline V gene lookup returns CDR1 GTSNPN and CDR2 SVGIG (reference sequence). This CDR3 is 13 amino acids long. Trimming cost V 4 bases and J 3 bases, with 12 bases left between them.

This clone was recorded once. The chain joins TRBV5-1 to TRBJ2-1, with TRBD2 matching over 8 bases. This CDR3 region has 15 residues. Germline trimming cut 4 bases from V and 6 bases from J; bases unmatched to any gene: 9. CDR1 and CDR2 (germline): SGHRS, YFSETQ. The CDR3 spells CASSGTSGGGNEQFF. The CDR3 DNA follows: TGCGCCAGCAGCGGAACTAGCGGAGGGGGCAATGAGCAGTTCTTC.

The chain links TRBV5-4 to TRBJ2-7, with TRBD2 matching over 11 bases. Per the germline V gene, CDR1 is SGHNT and CDR2 is YYREEE (reference sequence). The length of the CDR3 is 15 residues. V gave up 4 bases and J gave up 1 base; unmatched junction bases: 4. The CDR3 sequence: CASSPGLADSYEQYF. Written as DNA, the CDR3 is TGTGCCAGCAGCCCGGGACTAGCGGATTCCTACGAGCAGTACTTC.

V usage is TRBV3-1 (or the pseudogene TRBV3-2) and J usage is TRBJ1-2, with D maybe TRBD1 (5 bases). With 1 base removed from V and 7 bases from J, the gap between germline ends came to 16 bases. This CDR3 contains 15 residues. Germline V gives CDR1 LGHDT, CDR2 YNNKEL (reference sequence). The CDR3 spells CASSQAAWGVGGYTF. In DNA, the CDR3 is TGTGCCAGCAGCCAAGCGGCGTGGGGCGTTGGTGGCTACACCTTC.

The chain couples TRBV3-1 (or the pseudogene TRBV3-2) to TRBJ2-3; 8 bases are shared with TRBD2. The V segment lost 1 base and the J segment 4 bases; nucleotides outside the gene matches: 4. The CDR3 has 15 amino acids. Germline values: CDR1 LGHDT, CDR2 YNNKEL (reference sequence). The CDR3 region is CASSQVGGASDTQYF. The CDR3 DNA reads as TGTGCCAGCAGCCAAGTCGGGGGGGCCTCAGATACGCAGTATTTT.

This clone was observed a few times. The rearrangement joins TRBV11-2 to TRBJ1-6; D not certain. Trimming took off 1 base at V and 14 bases at J, with 12 bases between the two ends. The CDR3 has 13 residues. Germline V lookup: CDR1 SGHAT, CDR2 FQNNGV. In DNA form, the CDR3 reads TGTGCCAGCAGCTTAGCGGGTCTACGGACCCTCCACTTT. It codes for CASSLAGLRTLHF. Supplemented by reference TRBV11-2 and TRBJ1-6, the full variable domain reads EAGVAQSPRYKIIEKRQSVAFWCNPISGHATLYWYQQILGQGPKLLIQFQNNGVVDDSQLPKDRFSAERLKGVDSTLKIQPAKLEDSAVYLCASSLAGLRTLHFGNGTRLTVT.

The J gene is TRBJ2-1, the V gene TRBV29-1; D is unresolved. The CDR3 is made up of 13 amino acids. CDR1 is SQVTM and CDR2 is ANQGSEA in the germline V gene. Trimming left V 2 bases short and J 7 bases short, with 12 bases between. CDR3 sequence reads: CSVEKEIRNEQFF. The CDR3 coding sequence is TGCAGCGTTGAAAAGGAGATACGTAATGAGCAGTTCTTC.

This chain links TRBV2 with TRBJ2-7; tentatively, D is TRBD2 (5 bases). Trimming removed 8 bases from V and 6 bases from J, with 20 bases in between. This CDR3 has 14 amino acids. CDR1 and CDR2 (germline): SNHLY, FYNNEI. The CDR3 sequence is CASLAGSSGREQYF. DNA of the CDR3: TGTGCCAGCCTCGCGGGTTCCTCCGGGCGCGAGCAGTACTTC. Together with reference TRBV2 and TRBJ2-7, the CDR3 gives the full variable domain: EPEVTQTPSHQVTQMGQEVILRCVPISNHLYFYWYRQILGQKVEFLVSFYNNEISEKSEIFDDQFSVERPDGSNFTLKIRSTKLEDSAMYFCASLAGSSGREQYFGPGTRLTVT.

V gene TRBV6-5 combines with J gene TRBJ1-1; D call uncertain. The V end lost 6 bases, the J end lost 3 bases, and 14 bases lay between the germline ends. The CDR3 runs 14 residues. Germline values: CDR1 MNHEY, CDR2 SVGAGI. The DNA of the CDR3 is TGTGCCAGCAGCGACACCGGGGAATACACTGAAGCTTTCTTT. It codes for CASSDTGEYTEAFF.

This clone was counted only a few times. The genes are TRBV5-1 and TRBJ1-5, with TRBD1 matching 8 bases. V shed 3 bases, J shed 4 bases, and the junction held 6 bases outside the gene matches. CDR1 is SGHRS and CDR2 is YFSETQ in the germline V gene. This CDR3 has 15 amino acids. CDR3 sequence reads: CASSSGQGGNQPQHF. In DNA form, the CDR3 reads TGCGCCAGCAGCTCCGGACAGGGCGGGAATCAGCCCCAGCATTTT.

This chain connects TRBV19 to TRBJ2-7; 9 bases fit TRBD1. V lost 4 bases to trimming and J lost 5 bases; unmatched junction nucleotides: 12. Germline V gives CDR1 LNHDA, CDR2 SQIVND (reference sequence). This CDR3 has 16 amino acids. CDR3 loop: CASSTRGQGRFDEQYF. The CDR3 DNA follows: TGTGCCAGTAGTACGCGCGGACAGGGGAGGTTCGACGAGCAGTACTTC.

In its sample, this clone was seen many times. The chain couples TRBV28 to TRBJ2-5, with D maybe TRBD2 (5 bases). The germline CDR1 and CDR2 sequences are MDHEN and SYDVKM. The CDR3 spans 13 residues. V lost 3 bases and J 2 bases, leaving 7 bases between the germline ends. This CDR3 reads CASSFWEQETQYF. CDR3 sequence (DNA): TGTGCCAGCAGTTTTTGGGAGCAAGAGACCCAGTACTTC.

The chain has TRBV19 and TRBJ2-7; 10 nucleotides agree with TRBD2. The V and J ends lost 6 bases and 6 bases, in that order; junction bases with no gene match: 11. The CDR3 is made up of 15 amino acids. Germline CDR1 LNHDA, CDR2 SQIVND (reference sequence). In nucleotides, the CDR3 is TGTGCCAGTAGCACGGGGACTAGCGTTCTCGTCGAGCAGTACTTC. It is translated as CASSTGTSVLVEQYF.

The rearrangement joins TRBV14 to TRBJ1-2; D uncertain. Trimming shortened V by 3 bases and J by 5 bases, and 7 bases separated the two germline ends. The germline V gene encodes CDR1 SGHDN and CDR2 FVKESK. The CDR3 covers 12 residues. DNA of the CDR3: TGTGCCAGCAGCCATAGTCTGTATGGCTACACCTTC. It is translated as CASSHSLYGYTF.

The sample holds one count of this clone. The rearrangement links TRBV28 to TRBJ1-1, with TRBD1 as a possible D gene (5 bases). This CDR3 comprises 14 residues. The germline V gene has CDR1 MDHEN and CDR2 SYDVKM. Trimming left V 6 bases short and J 1 base short, with 12 bases between. The CDR3 DNA reads as TGTGCCAGCAGCCTAGGGGTTAGGAACACTGAAGCTTTCTTT. Translated: CASSLGVRNTEAFF. Full variable domain (rest looked up from reference TRBV28 and TRBJ1-1): DVKVTQSSRYLVKRTGEKVFLECVQDMDHENMFWYRQDPGLGLRLIYFSYDVKMKEKGDIPEGYSVSREKKERFSLILESASTNQTSMYLCASSLGVRNTEAFFGQGTRLTVV.

This rearrangement joins TRBV18 to TRBJ1-1; 7 bases line up with TRBD1. Germline V gene sequence: CDR1 KGHSH, CDR2 LQKENI. This CDR3 spans 14 amino acids. With 6 bases clipped from V and 5 bases from J, the junction kept 9 bases outside the gene matches. The CDR3 loop reads CASSPNRGGTEAFF. CDR3 nucleotides: TGTGCCAGCTCCCCAAACAGGGGAGGAACTGAAGCTTTCTTT.

The chain combines TRBV6-5 with TRBJ1-5; maybe TRBD1 (6 bases). The V gene's germline CDR1 is MNHEY and CDR2 SVGAGI. The CDR3 has 14 amino acids. Trimming shortened V by 7 bases and J by 7 bases, and 17 bases separated the two germline ends. The CDR3: CASMKDSSRQPQHF. Here the CDR3 DNA reads TGTGCCAGCATGAAGGACAGTAGTCGGCAGCCCCAGCATTTT.